The 4 T cell receptor beta chains given below trace back to one sample, sequenced in a study of blood T cell repertoires in COVID-19. Repertoires were generated with immunoSEQ multiplex PCR, while TCRdb's copy carries only in-frame clones and drops some. The repertoire consists of some 200,000 clones, with approximately 90% occurring once and the leading ten covering under 1.5%. Sequencing was performed on peripheral blood. These TCRs come from a young man with acute or convalescent COVID-19.

This clone has more than one count but fewer than ten. V gene TRBV19 combines with J gene TRBJ1-1, with D maybe TRBD1 (6 bases). The germline V gene encodes CDR1 LNHDA and CDR2 SQIVND (reference sequence). V lost 2 bases, J lost 7 bases, and 20 bases lay in between. This CDR3 comprises 16 residues. The CDR3 sequence: CASSIRDMTSGIEAFF. CDR3 nucleotides: TGTGCCAGTAGTATAAGGGACATGACATCGGGGATTGAAGCTTTCTTT.

This chain joins TRBV5-4 and TRBJ2-7; 10 bases are shared with TRBD1. The CDR3 consists of 14 residues. The ends lost 1 base at V and 4 bases at J; junction bases unmatched: 2. Germline assignment: CDR1 SGHNT and CDR2 YYREEE (reference sequence). The CDR3 loop reads CASSLRDRGYEQYF. DNA for the CDR3: TGTGCCAGCAGCTTGCGGGACAGGGGTTACGAGCAGTACTTC.

The V gene is TRBV6-6, the J gene TRBJ2-7; possible D gene TRBD1, 7 bases. Deletions cut 6 bases from V and 0 bases from J, with 12 bases between. Per germline, CDR1 MNHNY and CDR2 SVGAGI (reference sequence). The CDR3 length is 14 residues. CDR3 DNA: TGTGCCAGCAGGGGGCGGGACAGCTCCTACGAGCAGTACTTC. This translates into CASRGRDSSYEQYF.

The rearrangement uses TRBV28 and TRBJ1-6; TRBD1 is a possible D gene (5 bases). In germline, CDR1 is MDHEN, CDR2 SYDVKM. The CDR3 is made up of 10 amino acids. V was pared by 10 bases and J by 13 bases, with 11 bases between. The CDR3 spells CATGRGPLHF. CDR3 bases: TGTGCCACCGGAAGGGGTCCCCTCCACTTT.